A selection of T cell receptor beta chains follows, all from one sample in a study of blood T cell repertoires in COVID-19. Libraries were prepared by immunoSEQ multiplex PCR; TCRdb keeps only in-frame clonotypes and omits some of them. The repertoire includes roughly 160,000 clones, more than 65% of them detected once, and about 5.3% sits in the top ten. Sequenced material: PBMCs or T cells enriched from blood (not recorded which). These TCRs come from a woman in her thirties or forties with acute COVID-19. The CDR3 runs from the conserved cysteine through the conserved F or W. Each record gives: CDR3 DNA, CDR3 protein, V gene, D gene, clone size, J gene. D genes are given only for firm matches. Clone sizes are given selectively: once, few, many, or a class where the clone is expanded.

CDR3nt: TGTGCCAGCAGCTGGGGGCACAGGGGAGGAGATACGCAGTATTTT
CDR3aa: CASSWGHRGGDTQYF
v_gene: TRBV7-2
d_gene: .
abundance: .
j_gene: TRBJ2-3

CDR3nt: TGTGCCAGTAGTCCCTCAGGGTGGAAGGATGAAAAACTGTTTTTT
CDR3aa: CASSPSGWKDEKLFF
v_gene: TRBV19
d_gene: .
abundance: .
j_gene: TRBJ1-4

CDR3nt: TGTGCCAGCACAGCGTTAGTTAGGCGAAGCTCCTACAATGAGCAGTTCTTC
CDR3aa: CASTALVRRSSYNEQFF
v_gene: TRBV2
d_gene: .
abundance: .
j_gene: TRBJ2-1

CDR3nt: TGTGCCAGCATCCAGAACTACGAGCAGTACTTC
CDR3aa: CASIQNYEQYF
v_gene: TRBV6-5
d_gene: .
abundance: .
j_gene: TRBJ2-7

CDR3nt: TGCGCCAGCAGCGGGTCAGGGACCGGGGAGCTGTTTTTT
CDR3aa: CASSGSGTGELFF
v_gene: TRBV5-1
d_gene: .
abundance: .
j_gene: TRBJ2-2

CDR3nt: TGTGCCAGCAGCTTCCGGACTGGGGGGGGTGAGCTGTTTTTT
CDR3aa: CASSFRTGGGELFF
v_gene: TRBV5-4
d_gene: TRBD2
abundance: many
j_gene: TRBJ2-2

CDR3nt: TGTGCCAGCAGCAGAGGGTACAATCAGCCCCAGCATTTT
CDR3aa: CASSRGYNQPQHF
v_gene: TRBV14
d_gene: .
abundance: .
j_gene: TRBJ1-5

CDR3nt: TGTGCCAGCTCTTCCATGAACACTGAAGCTTTCTTT
CDR3aa: CASSSMNTEAFF
v_gene: TRBV18
d_gene: .
abundance: .
j_gene: TRBJ1-1

CDR3nt: TGTGCCAGCAGTGATGGTCGCGGGAGGCCCACAGATACGCAGTATTTT
CDR3aa: CASSDGRGRPTDTQYF
v_gene: TRBV2
d_gene: TRBD2
abundance: .
j_gene: TRBJ2-3

CDR3nt: TGTGCCAGTAGTATGGCAAGGACAGGGGGGTATGAGACCCAGTACTTC
CDR3aa: CASSMARTGGYETQYF
v_gene: TRBV19
d_gene: TRBD1
abundance: .
j_gene: TRBJ2-5

CDR3nt: TGTGCCAGCAGTTCTAGCCGGGACACTAACTATGGCTACACCTTC
CDR3aa: CASSSSRDTNYGYTF
v_gene: TRBV6-5
d_gene: .
abundance: .
j_gene: TRBJ1-2

CDR3nt: TGCGCCAGCACCTACAGGGATACGGATACGCAGTATTTT
CDR3aa: CASTYRDTDTQYF
v_gene: TRBV5-1
d_gene: .
abundance: .
j_gene: TRBJ2-3

CDR3nt: TGCGCCAGCAGTGAGTCGGCTCAAGCTTTCTTT
CDR3aa: CASSESAQAFF
v_gene: TRBV10-2
d_gene: .
abundance: .
j_gene: TRBJ1-1

CDR3nt: TGTGCCAGCAGTGATCGGAGGGTCCGGGCTACTTCTACGAACACCGGGGAGCTGTTTTTT
CDR3aa: CASSDRRVRATSTNTGELFF
v_gene: TRBV2
d_gene: .
abundance: .
j_gene: TRBJ2-2

CDR3nt: TGCGCCAGCAGCTGGGGACTAGCGGCGAAAGAGACCCAGTACTTC
CDR3aa: CASSWGLAAKETQYF
v_gene: TRBV5-1
d_gene: TRBD2
abundance: few
j_gene: TRBJ2-5

CDR3nt: TGTGCCAGCACTCCGGACGGAGGAGTTAGCTACACCTTC
CDR3aa: CASTPDGGVSYTF
v_gene: TRBV2
d_gene: .
abundance: .
j_gene: TRBJ1-2

CDR3nt: TGCGCCAGCAGTGATAGTCAGGACATGAACACTGAAGCTTTCTTT
CDR3aa: CASSDSQDMNTEAFF
v_gene: TRBV10-1
d_gene: .
abundance: .
j_gene: TRBJ1-1

CDR3nt: TGTGCCAGCAGTCCCGGGACAAGGGGAAATCAGCCCCAGCATTTT
CDR3aa: CASSPGTRGNQPQHF
v_gene: TRBV6-5
d_gene: .
abundance: .
j_gene: TRBJ1-5

CDR3nt: TGTGCCAGCACCATGGTAGCGGGAGGCCCCGTGGGGGGCAATGAGCAGTTCTTC
CDR3aa: CASTMVAGGPVGGNEQFF
v_gene: TRBV2
d_gene: TRBD2
abundance: few
j_gene: TRBJ2-1

CDR3nt: TGTGCCAGTTCATTCAGGAGCCGGCAGGGCCTCTATGGCTACACCTTC
CDR3aa: CASSFRSRQGLYGYTF
v_gene: TRBV19
d_gene: .
abundance: .
j_gene: TRBJ1-2

CDR3nt: TGTGCCTCCCGGGGGGTCAATCAGCCCCAGCATTTT
CDR3aa: CASRGVNQPQHF
v_gene: TRBV2
d_gene: .
abundance: .
j_gene: TRBJ1-5

CDR3nt: TGTGCCAGCAGCTTAGGGGACAGGGGGATCTATGGCTACACCTTC
CDR3aa: CASSLGDRGIYGYTF
v_gene: TRBV7-9
d_gene: TRBD1
abundance: .
j_gene: TRBJ1-2

CDR3nt: TGTGCCAGTAGTATGGTCGGACAGGGGGAAATCTACACCTTC
CDR3aa: CASSMVGQGEIYTF
v_gene: TRBV19
d_gene: TRBD1
abundance: .
j_gene: TRBJ1-2

CDR3nt: TGTGCCAGCAGAACAGGGGACTCCTATAATTCACCCCTCCACTTT
CDR3aa: CASRTGDSYNSPLHF
v_gene: TRBV6-6
d_gene: TRBD1
abundance: .
j_gene: TRBJ1-6

CDR3nt: TGTGCCAGCAGCGTCGACAGCCGCACAGATACGCAGTATTTT
CDR3aa: CASSVDSRTDTQYF
v_gene: TRBV9
d_gene: .
abundance: .
j_gene: TRBJ2-3

CDR3nt: TGTGCCAGCAGCTTAGTACGTGGAGTGGGCTATGGCTACACCTTC
CDR3aa: CASSLVRGVGYGYTF
v_gene: TRBV11-3
d_gene: .
abundance: .
j_gene: TRBJ1-2